This T cell receptor beta chain was captured in a study of T cell responses to AZD1222 COVID-19 vaccine (dated by TCRdb to about 2021). Notes on the research overall: A total of under 250 trial participants underwent TCR sequencing, of whom roughly 210 had received two doses of AZD1222 and around 25 had received two doses of the MenACWY control vaccine. Enrollment into the trials was organized by age into subgroups of 18-55, 56-69 and 70-plus years, and those subgroups contained roughly 150, 30 and 60 TCR-sequenced participants, respectively. Broad study findings and their caveats: In the small 56-69-year group, the increase in depth fell short of significance, most likely because of low power. The whole spike protein was spanned by vaccine-associated CD4 TCRs, and dominant responses were seen in regions 160-218 and 743-854. A significant rise in spike-specific TCR breadth and depth was observed after two AZD1222 doses relative to day 0 and relative to MenACWY recipients. Conclusions about previously exposed vaccinees are limited, since just six AZD1222 recipients were seropositive for SARS-CoV-2 at baseline. No day 14 peak-response samples were available, so repertoires were characterized only after the peak T cell response. Participants were mostly white British, with more females than males. The authors suggested clonal diversity may have been underestimated. Reportedly, close to half of the unique spike-specific TCRs recognized epitopes lying outside the regions that are mutated in the B.1.351 and B.1.1.7 variants.

The CDR3 regions of human TCRbeta chains were analyzed by immunosequencing. On the authors' methods: TCRs in the repertoires were matched against a reference library of SARS-CoV-2-specific TCRs that had been generated with the MIRA antigen-specificity platform. Breadth was defined as the fraction of unique TCRs that were SARS-CoV-2-associated. Depth was defined as the fraction of total T cells that were SARS-CoV-2-associated. Using the MIRA data, each spike-specific TCR was assigned both to the spike region to which the TCR was reactive and to a CD4 or CD8 class. Log10-transformed breadth and depth values were compared by one-way ANOVA with Sidak's multiple comparisons tests. As stored in TCRdb, this immuneACCESS dataset retains in-frame rearrangements with V and J assigned. A fraction of the clones does not appear; measured against another copy, unresolved V genes explain less than half of the discrepancy, and the remainder lacks a known reason. The D gene and trimming were derived from the DNA, and the V and J assignments and clone size from that table. This sample lists about 180,000 clones; roughly 88% were detected once. Roughly 10% of the sample comes from the top ten.

The sample's time point label, in plain terms: about 28 days (+/-7) after the second vaccine dose. AZD1222 recipients given second doses at about 4 weeks or at about 12 weeks were pooled, since spike-specific TCR depth and breadth were not found to differ between the two schedules. The vaccinee samples were drawn from two UK trials, COV001 and COV002, one of which was a single-blind randomized controlled phase 2/3 trial testing AZD1222 (ChAdOx1 nCoV-19) in healthy adults. For TCRbeta chain sequencing, PBMC samples were collected from trial participants at day 0 and at day 28 after the second dose. About this clone itself: Its antigen is still unknown. No much larger clonotype is one base removed from it; base qualities were not supplied.

The sequence was collected from an adult who received the AZD1222 COVID-19 vaccine. Source: peripheral blood, taken 28 days after the second AZD1222 dose.

The CDR3 reads as follows: CAWSWAGAYEQYF. At the DNA level, the sequence is TGTGCCTGGAGTTGGGCTGGGGCCTACGAGCAGTACTTC. The chain employs TRBV30 and TRBJ2-7; confidence is insufficient to name the D gene. CDR1 and CDR2 are read off the germline V gene (reference sequence) as GTSNPN and SVGIG. From its cysteine to its phenylalanine, the CDR3 spans 13 amino acids. The read is trimmed to its CDR3 DNA, 39 bases read in frame from base 1. V is pared back by 2 bases and J by 2 bases, with 10 bases lying between the germline termini.